Sequencing of this T cell receptor (beta chain) was carried out in a study of blood T cell repertoires in COVID-19. Study overall: Sites across the United States, Italy and Spain contributed samples from acute and convalescent COVID-19. From T cells, B-cell-depleted T cells, or PBMCs came the material, which was cDNA or gDNA.

In the authors' workflow: Estimation of nucleated cell counts relied on the amplification of reference gene primers. The data were produced by immunoSEQ multiplex PCR, yet TCRdb's version contains in-frame clones alone and is incomplete. V, J and clone size reflect that table, while D and trimming were determined from the DNA. The table has about 180,000 clones, 88% seen once. The specimen sequenced was peripheral blood. The origin of this receptor is a woman aged 30 to 39 with acute or convalescent COVID-19.

The CDR3 DNA sequence: TGTGCCAGCAGCCAAGGGGCTAGAGTAGCGGGTACCTACGAGCAGTACTTC. It translates to CASSQGARVAGTYEQYF. This chain uses TRBV3-1 (or the pseudogene TRBV3-2) with TRBJ2-7; the match to TRBD2 covers 7 bases. Germline CDR1 reads LGHDT; CDR2 reads YNNKEL (reference sequence). The CDR3 extends over 17 amino acids. J gave up 2 bases and V 1 base, and 11 bases lay outside the gene matches.